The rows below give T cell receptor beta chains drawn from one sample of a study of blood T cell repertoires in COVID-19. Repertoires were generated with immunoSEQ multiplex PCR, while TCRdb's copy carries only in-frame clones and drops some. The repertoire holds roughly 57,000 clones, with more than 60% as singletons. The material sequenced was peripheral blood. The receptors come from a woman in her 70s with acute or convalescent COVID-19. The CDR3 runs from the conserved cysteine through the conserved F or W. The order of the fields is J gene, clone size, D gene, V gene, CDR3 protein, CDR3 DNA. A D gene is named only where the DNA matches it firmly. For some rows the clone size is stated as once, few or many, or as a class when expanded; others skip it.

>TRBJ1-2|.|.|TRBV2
CASSISQGYTF
TGTGCCAGCAGTATATCCCAGGGCTACACCTTC
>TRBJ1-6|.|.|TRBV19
CASSYKGWSSPLHF
TGTGCCAGTAGTTACAAGGGGTGGAGTTCACCCCTCCACTTT
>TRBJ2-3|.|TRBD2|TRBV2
CASSPPTSGGPTDTQYF
TGTGCCAGCAGTCCTCCGACTAGCGGGGGACCTACAGATACGCAGTATTTT
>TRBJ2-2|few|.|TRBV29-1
CSVEDLGGNTGELFF
TGCAGCGTTGAAGATCTCGGGGGGAACACCGGGGAGCTGTTTTTT
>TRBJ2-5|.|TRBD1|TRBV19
CASSTSGQGIGTQYF
TGTGCCAGTAGTACCTCGGGACAGGGGATTGGGACCCAGTACTTC
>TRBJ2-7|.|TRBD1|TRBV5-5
CASSLGSQGAYEQYF
TGTGCCAGCAGCTTGGGGTCTCAGGGGGCCTACGAGCAGTACTTC
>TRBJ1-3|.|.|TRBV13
CASSLGALSGNTIYF
TGTGCCAGCAGCTTAGGGGCCCTCTCTGGAAACACCATATATTTT
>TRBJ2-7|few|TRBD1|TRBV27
CASGQGSSSYEQYF
TGTGCCAGCGGACAGGGTTCTAGCTCCTACGAGCAGTACTTC
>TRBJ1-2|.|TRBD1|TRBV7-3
CASSPGQGVGNYGYTF
TGTGCCAGCAGCCCCGGACAGGGGGTTGGTAACTATGGCTACACCTTC
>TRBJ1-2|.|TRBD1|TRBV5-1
CASSSDARGRYTF
TGCGCCAGCAGCTCGGATGCCAGGGGGCGCTACACCTTC
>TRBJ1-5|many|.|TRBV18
CASSPLATNQPQHF
TGTGCCAGCTCACCACTTGCAACTAATCAGCCCCAGCATTTT
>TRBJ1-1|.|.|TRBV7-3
CASSSPGSGRAFF
TGTGCCAGCAGCTCTCCAGGGTCCGGTCGGGCTTTCTTT
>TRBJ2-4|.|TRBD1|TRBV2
CASSESPGTGAAKNIQYF
TGTGCCAGCAGTGAAAGCCCCGGGACAGGGGCCGCCAAAAACATTCAGTACTTC
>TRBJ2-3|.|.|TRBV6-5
CASRGGGAGTDTQYF
TGTGCCAGCAGGGGAGGAGGGGCCGGCACAGATACGCAGTATTTT
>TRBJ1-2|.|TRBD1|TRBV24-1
CATSDLTGEGYTF
TGTGCCACCAGTGATTTGACAGGGGAAGGCTACACCTTC
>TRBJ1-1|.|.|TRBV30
CAWGPRLQFEEGAFF
TGTGCCTGGGGCCCCCGACTACAATTTGAAGAAGGGGCTTTCTTT
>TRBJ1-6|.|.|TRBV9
CASSLTGSSRAPLHF
TGTGCCAGCAGTTTGACAGGTTCTTCTAGAGCACCCCTCCACTTT
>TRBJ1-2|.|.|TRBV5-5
CASSPTVNYGYTF
TGTGCCAGCAGCCCCACAGTAAACTATGGCTACACCTTC
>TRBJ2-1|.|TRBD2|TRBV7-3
CASSSTSGNEQFF
TGTGCCAGCAGCTCTACTAGCGGCAATGAGCAGTTCTTC
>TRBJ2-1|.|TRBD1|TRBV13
CASSWDRGNIGDEQFF
TGTGCCAGCAGCTGGGACAGGGGTAACATAGGGGATGAGCAGTTCTTC
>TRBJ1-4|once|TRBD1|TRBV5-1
CASSFEEGARKKLFF
TGCGCCAGCAGCTTTGAGGAGGGGGCTAGGAAAAAACTGTTTTTT